Each of the 17 T cell receptor beta chains below was sequenced from the same sample in a study of blood T cell repertoires in COVID-19. Data came from immunoSEQ multiplex PCR; TCRdb stores just in-frame clones and leaves some out. The sample lists roughly 81,000 clones, about nine tenths occurring once. The material sequenced was peripheral blood. These receptors came from a man in his sixties or seventies with active or convalescent COVID-19.

This chain links TRBV6-5 with TRBJ2-1; TRBD2 matches at 7 bases. The CDR3 is 14 residues long. CDR1 is MNHEY and CDR2 is SVGAGI in the germline V gene. With V trimmed by 2 bases and J by 4 bases, 2 bases remained unmatched. In nucleotides, the CDR3 is TGTGCCAGCAGTTACAGCGGGGTATACAATGAGCAGTTCTTC. Protein sequence: CASSYSGVYNEQFF.

The chain uses TRBV7-2 and TRBJ2-7, with 9 bases fitting TRBD2. The CDR3 consists of 15 residues. Germline lookup yields CDR1 SGHTA and CDR2 FQGNSA. With V trimmed by 3 bases and J by 1 base, 4 bases remained unmatched. CDR3 protein: CASSFLAGVSYEQYF. The DNA of the CDR3 is TGTGCCAGCAGCTTTTTAGCGGGGGTATCCTACGAGCAGTACTTC.

The chain is built from TRBV28 and TRBJ2-7, with 7 bases that match TRBD1. V was clipped by 3 bases and J by 4 bases; unmatched bases: 9. Germline CDR1 is MDHEN and CDR2 is SYDVKM. The CDR3 runs to 15 residues. The CDR3 spells CASSLWATGRYEQYF. The CDR3 coding sequence is TGTGCCAGCAGTTTGTGGGCGACAGGGAGATACGAGCAGTACTTC.

The rearrangement joins TRBV27 to TRBJ1-2; a weak D match, TRBD1 (5 bases). This CDR3 spans 13 amino acids. The V gene lost 5 bases and the J gene lost 4 bases, with 11 bases spanning the gap. The germline V gene encodes CDR1 MNHEY and CDR2 SMNVEV (reference sequence). The DNA of the CDR3 is TGTGCCAGCAGTCCAGACAGAGCCTATGGCTACACCTTC. Protein sequence: CASSPDRAYGYTF.

The rearrangement joins TRBV5-1 to TRBJ2-5; D unresolved. The CDR3 sequence is 15 residues long. Germline CDR1 and CDR2: SGHRS and YFSETQ. V was pared by 4 bases and J by 1 base, with 14 bases between. CDR3 nucleotide sequence: TGCGCCAGCAGCATTGGCGGCAGACCCCAAGAGACCCAGTACTTC. Translation: CASSIGGRPQETQYF.

This rearrangement joins TRBV2 to TRBJ1-2; D is undetermined. Trimming cost V 2 bases and J 4 bases, with 17 bases left between them. The CDR3 runs 16 residues. Germline assignment: CDR1 SNHLY and CDR2 FYNNEI. Here the CDR3 reads CASSEIDTPRVYGYTF. As DNA, the CDR3 is TGTGCCAGCAGTGAAATTGACACCCCGAGGGTCTATGGCTACACCTTC.

The DNA for the CDR3 is TGTGCCAGCAGCCCCCGGGTGATAAGCTCTGGGGCCAACGTCCTGACTTTC. As protein: CASSPRVISSGANVLTF. The V gene is TRBV3-1 (or the pseudogene TRBV3-2), the J gene TRBJ2-6; the D is unclear. Germline CDR1 and CDR2: LGHDT and YNNKEL (reference sequence). V lost 4 bases to trimming and J lost 0 bases, with 13 bases between them. The CDR3 extends over 17 amino acids.

This clone was seen only once. The chain joins TRBV27 to TRBJ1-2; D perhaps matches TRBD1 (5 bases). Between the trimmed V and J ends, which lost 10 bases and 3 bases, there was a span of 15 bases. Germline values: CDR1 MNHEY, CDR2 SMNVEV (reference sequence). The CDR3 is 13 residues long. CDR3 coding DNA: TGTGCCACCGGGAATGGGGGGGACTATGGCTACACCTTC. Translating it yields CATGNGGDYGYTF.

The chain carries TRBV9 and TRBJ2-7; 10 bases match TRBD1. This CDR3 has 14 amino acids. The junction had 5 bases not matched to a gene; V was cut back by 3 bases and J by 5 bases. In germline, CDR1 is SGDLS, CDR2 YYNGEE. CDR3 residues: CASSGMGTGDEQYF. For the CDR3, the DNA is TGTGCCAGCAGCGGTATGGGGACAGGGGACGAGCAGTACTTC.

CDR3 DNA: TGTGCCAGCAGCTTAGATCCGGGCTCCTACGAGCAGTACTTC. Translation gives CASSLDPGSYEQYF. V is TRBV11-2 and J is TRBJ2-7; D remains ambiguous. The CDR3 consists of 14 residues. Germline CDR1 and CDR2: SGHAT and FQNNGV. Deletions cut 0 bases from V and 0 bases from J, with 6 bases between.

This chain joins TRBV5-5 and TRBJ2-7, with 9 bases matching TRBD1. The CDR3 is 15 residues long. V lost 4 bases to trimming and J lost 5 bases; unmatched junction nucleotides: 10. Germline CDR1 is SGHKS and CDR2 is YYEKEE (reference sequence). CDR3 sequence (DNA): TGTGCCAGCAGCACACAGGGGGCTGGATATAACGAGCAGTACTTC. It codes for CASSTQGAGYNEQYF.

The rearrangement links TRBV3-1 (or the pseudogene TRBV3-2) to TRBJ1-2; 7 nucleotides agree with TRBD1. CDR1 and CDR2 (germline): LGHDT, YNNKEL (reference sequence). Trimming at V came to 0 bases and at J to 4 bases, leaving 8 bases not matched to a gene. The CDR3 totals 16 residues. CDR3 sequence: CASSQDATGSSYGYTF. Written as DNA, the CDR3 is TGTGCCAGCAGCCAAGACGCGACAGGGTCCTCCTATGGCTACACCTTC.

The chain combines TRBV4-3 with TRBJ1-1; TRBD1 is a possible D gene (6 bases). The ends were cut back, 0 bases at V and 11 bases at J, with 13 bases in the middle. CDR3 length: 13 residues. Germline V gene lookup returns CDR1 LGHNA and CDR2 YSLEER. DNA of the CDR3: TGCGCCAGCAGCCAAGATCCGAACAGGGCGGCTTTCTTT. Amino acids: CASSQDPNRAAFF.

The rearrangement uses TRBV10-1 and TRBJ2-7; 12 bases agree with TRBD2. The CDR3 has 14 residues. J gave up 4 bases and V 5 bases, and 3 bases lay outside the gene matches. CDR1 is WNHNN, CDR2 SYGVQD, per germline (reference sequence). The CDR3 bases are TGCGCCAGCAGTTCTAGCGGGGGGGCGTACGAGCAGTACTTC. The encoded protein is CASSSSGGAYEQYF.

The chain uses TRBV3-1 (or the pseudogene TRBV3-2) and TRBJ2-7; TRBD1 aligns across 7 bases. The germline V gene has CDR1 LGHDT and CDR2 YNNKEL (reference sequence). V was pared by 2 bases and J by 1 base, with 17 bases of the junction left unmatched. The CDR3 consists of 19 residues. CDR3 amino acids: CASSQILPNQGVPSYEQYF. CDR3 sequence (DNA): TGTGCCAGCAGCCAAATACTACCAAACCAGGGGGTACCGTCCTACGAGCAGTACTTC.

The chain joins TRBV27 to TRBJ2-1, with no clear D. The CDR3 contains 14 residues. The V gene lost 3 bases and the J gene lost 2 bases, with 8 bases spanning the gap. The germline CDR1 and CDR2 sequences are MNHEY and SMNVEV (reference sequence). CDR3 amino acids: CASSFNSPYNEQFF. The CDR3 bases are TGTGCCAGCAGTTTTAACAGTCCCTACAATGAGCAGTTCTTC.

The V call is TRBV4-3, the J call TRBJ2-5; 11 bases align to TRBD2. In germline, CDR1 is LGHNA, CDR2 YSLEER. V was clipped by 0 bases and J by 5 bases; unmatched bases: 11. The CDR3 sequence is 18 residues long. This CDR3 is CASSQEPPGVAGGETQYF. CDR3 coding DNA: TGCGCCAGCAGCCAAGAACCCCCCGGGGTAGCGGGGGGGGAGACCCAGTACTTC.